By share of the sample, the clone carrying this TCR beta chain is medium-sized. Unique molecular identifiers, one per molecule, were present on every TCR cDNA molecule. Via MiXCR, TCRdb re-called the 5' RACE reads, giving one row per CDR3 protein. Of roughly 8,500 distinct CDR3 sequences listed, around 16% are singletons. These data belong to a study of spatial heterogeneity in lung cancer. About the study: Alpha-chain sequences were consistently detected in smaller numbers than beta-chain sequences.

Germline V gives CDR1 PRHDT, CDR2 FYEKMQ (reference sequence). The germline V and J ends were trimmed by 3 bases and 4 bases, with 10 bases remaining between them. The length of the CDR3 is 14 residues. Time point described: sample taken at primary tumor resection. Unsorted samples of tumor, nontumor lung or frozen PBMC had their whole RNA sequenced. This rearrangement joins TRBV13 to TRBJ2-1; D may be TRBD2 (5 bases). Sequences were derived from normal lung tissue next to the tumor, sampled at surgery. The clonotype was recovered from a male donor with early-stage non-small cell lung cancer. In DNA, the CDR3 is TGTGCCAGCAGCTTGGACTCCCCGTACAATGAGCAGTTCTTC. Translating gives CASSLDSPYNEQFF.